The following is a T cell receptor beta chain sequence with its context. This specimen belongs to a study of blood T cell repertoires in COVID-19. Study background: The study drew acute and convalescent COVID-19 samples from the United States, Italy and Spain.

With 3 bases removed from V and 7 bases from J, the gap between germline ends came to 18 bases. Germline loops: CDR1 KGHDR, CDR2 SFDVKD. The CDR3 runs to 16 residues. Profiled with immunoSEQ multiplex PCR; TCRdb holds only in-frame clones, not every one. The table shows over 350,000 clones, with about nine tenths occurring only once. The chain recombines TRBV24-1 with TRBJ1-5; a weak D match, TRBD1 (5 bases). Specimen: peripheral blood. The receptor was isolated from a woman younger than 45 with active or convalescent COVID-19. CDR3: CATSDPPHRNGQPQHF. In DNA, the CDR3 is TGTGCCACCAGTGATCCACCTCACAGGAATGGCCAGCCCCAGCATTTT.